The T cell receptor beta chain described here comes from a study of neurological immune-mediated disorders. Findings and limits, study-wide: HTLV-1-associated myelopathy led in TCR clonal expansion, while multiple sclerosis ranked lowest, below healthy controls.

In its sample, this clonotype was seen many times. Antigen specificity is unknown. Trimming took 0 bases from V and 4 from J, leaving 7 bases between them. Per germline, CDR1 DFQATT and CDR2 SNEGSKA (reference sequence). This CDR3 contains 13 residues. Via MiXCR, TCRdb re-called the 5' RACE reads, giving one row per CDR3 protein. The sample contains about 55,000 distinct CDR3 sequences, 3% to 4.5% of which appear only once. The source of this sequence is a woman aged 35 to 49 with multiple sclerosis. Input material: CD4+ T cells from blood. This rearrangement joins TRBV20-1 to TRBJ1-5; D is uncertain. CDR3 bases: TGCAGTGCTAGAGATATCGAGAATCAGCCCCAGCATTTT. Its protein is CSARDIENQPQHF.